This T cell receptor (beta chain) was sequenced in a study of blood T cell repertoires in COVID-19. Profiling relied on immunoSEQ multiplex PCR, and the TCRdb table lists in-frame clones only, not all of them. The sample lists about 78,000 clones, 86% occurring once. Trimming shortened V by 6 bases and J by 5 bases, and 16 bases separated the two germline ends. Germline CDR1 and CDR2: MNHEY and SVGAGI. The CDR3 length is 15 residues. This clone came up once. The V gene is TRBV6-5, the J gene TRBJ1-4, with a tentative D call TRBD1 (6 bases). The sample comprised peripheral blood. This TCR was recovered from a man over 45 with active or convalescent COVID-19. CDR3 coding DNA: TGTGCCAGCAGAACGACACAGGGTTCAAATGAAAAACTGTTTTTT. This gives the protein CASRTTQGSNEKLFF.